The sequence of this T cell receptor beta chain was determined in a study of CD8 T cells in ankylosing spondylitis. Researchers built TCR beta libraries using quantitative 5'-RACE with molecular barcodes. TCRdb re-derived calls from the 5' RACE reads in MiXCR, one entry per CDR3 protein. The sample yields 300,000 to 400,000 distinct CDR3 sequences, 20% seen once. Study-wide points: Clones linked to disease, bearing a CD8+ phenotype, were relatively rare in peripheral blood.

Comments on this clonotype: Its target is unknown.

The CDR3 has 18 amino acids. The ends were cut back, 1 base at V and 0 bases at J, with 15 bases in the middle. Germline loops: CDR1 LGHDT, CDR2 YNNKEL (reference sequence). Input material: blood, either unsorted or a sorted T cell fraction (not recorded which). The TCR originated in a male donor with ankylosing spondylitis or in good health (not recorded which). The rearrangement uses TRBV3-1 and TRBJ2-2; a weak D match, TRBD2 (7 bases). CDR3: CASSQVWGGASNTGELFF. In DNA form, the CDR3 reads TGTGCCAGCAGCCAAGTTTGGGGGGGGGCATCGAACACCGGGGAGCTGTTTTTT.